The present TCR beta chain was sequenced within a study of siplizumab effects on memory and regulatory T cells. The germline V gene encodes CDR1 SGHTA and CDR2 FQGNSA. The CDR3 runs 16 residues. V was clipped by 5 bases and J by 3 bases; unmatched bases: 12. Every sample had 95,000 to 100,000 of its TCR templates assayed. TCRdb keeps only in-frame clones here, not all; method: immunoSEQ multiplex PCR. The data contain 94,000 or so clones, 96% of them seen just once; the ten biggest clones take up around 0.03%. Study observations and caveats: Siplizumab significantly reduced alloreactive sequences traceable to unstimulated CD4+ memory cells. There appeared to be greater diversity in naive T cells than in memory cells, and naive T cells seemed major contributors to the alloresponse.

A note on this clone: Its cognate antigen is unknown.

Sequenced input: naive CD4+ T cells sorted from blood. The chain links TRBV7-2 to TRBJ2-7; 8 bases align to TRBD1. The TCR was taken from a human donor in good health. The CDR3 loop is CASSRPTTGQGYEQYF. CDR3 nucleotide sequence: TGTGCCAGCAGCCGTCCCACTACAGGACAGGGCTACGAGCAGTACTTC.